This T cell receptor (beta chain) was captured by sequencing in a study of neurological immune-mediated disorders. In this sample, this clonotype is medium-sized. The CDR3 spans 12 residues. Trimming took 8 bases from V and 1 from J, leaving 11 bases between them. The germline V gene has CDR1 DFQATT and CDR2 SNEGSKA (reference sequence). TCRdb re-derived calls from the 5' RACE reads in MiXCR, one entry per CDR3 protein. The repertoire includes fewer than 25,000 distinct CDR3 sequences, 13% of them detected once, and about an eighth sits in the top ten. V usage is TRBV20-1 and J usage is TRBJ1-1; D is uncertain. The sample comprised PBMCs. The TCR sequence derives from a woman aged 60-75 years with HTLV-1-associated myelopathy (HAM/TSP). CDR3 sequence reads: CSFRSPNTEAFF. In DNA form, the CDR3 reads TGCAGTTTTCGGTCCCCGAACACTGAAGCTTTCTTT.